This TCR beta chain was recovered during a study of T cell responses to AZD1222 COVID-19 vaccine. Findings of the study overall: The breadth and depth of Spike-specific TCRs increased once two AZD1222 doses had been given. Spike regions recognized by vaccine-associated CD4 TCRs spanned the protein, led by 160-218 and 743-854.

The CDR3 is made up of 17 amino acids. Germline CDR1 reads LGHDT; CDR2 reads YNNKEL (reference sequence). V shed 2 bases, J shed 1 base, and the junction held 4 bases outside the gene matches. Concerning this clone: Antigen: not known.

TCRdb's table, derived via immunoSEQ multiplex PCR, lists solely in-frame clones and lacks some. The repertoire holds about 110,000 clones, around nine tenths seen once, with under 3% in the top ten. The specimen comprised peripheral blood, sampled 28 days after the second AZD1222 dose. This rearrangement joins TRBV3-1 (or the pseudogene TRBV3-2) to TRBJ2-1; 11 bases are a match to TRBD1. This TCR came from an adult who received the AZD1222 COVID-19 vaccine. The CDR3 DNA reads as TGTGCCAGCAGCCAACTCGGGACAGGGGGTTCCTACAATGAGCAGTTCTTC. Translated, it gives CASSQLGTGGSYNEQFF.